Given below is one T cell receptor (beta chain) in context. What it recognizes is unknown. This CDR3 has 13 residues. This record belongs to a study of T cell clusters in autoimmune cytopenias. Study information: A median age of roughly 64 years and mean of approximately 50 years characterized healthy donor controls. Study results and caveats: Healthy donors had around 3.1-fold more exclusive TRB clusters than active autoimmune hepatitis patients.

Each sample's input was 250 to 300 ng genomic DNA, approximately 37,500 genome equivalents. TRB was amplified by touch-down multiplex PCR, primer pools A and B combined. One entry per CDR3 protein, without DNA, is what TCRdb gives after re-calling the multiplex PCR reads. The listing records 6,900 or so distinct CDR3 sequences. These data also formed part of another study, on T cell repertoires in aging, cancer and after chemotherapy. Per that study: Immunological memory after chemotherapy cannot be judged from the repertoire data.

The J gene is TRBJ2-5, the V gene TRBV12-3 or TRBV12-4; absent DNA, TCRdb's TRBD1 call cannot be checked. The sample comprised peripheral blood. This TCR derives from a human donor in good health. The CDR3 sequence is CASSLGGPETQYF.